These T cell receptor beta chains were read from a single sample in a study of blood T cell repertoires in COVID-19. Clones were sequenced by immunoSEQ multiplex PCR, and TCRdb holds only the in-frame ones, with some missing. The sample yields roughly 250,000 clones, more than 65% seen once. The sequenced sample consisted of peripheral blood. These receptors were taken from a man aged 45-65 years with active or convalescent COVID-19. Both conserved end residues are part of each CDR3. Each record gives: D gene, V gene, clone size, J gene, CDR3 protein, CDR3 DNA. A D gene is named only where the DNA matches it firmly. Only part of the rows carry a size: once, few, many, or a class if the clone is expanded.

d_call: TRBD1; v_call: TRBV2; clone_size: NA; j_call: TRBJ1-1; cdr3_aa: CASILGGRDDTEAFF; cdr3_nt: TGTGCCAGCATTTTAGGGGGCAGGGATGACACTGAAGCTTTCTTT
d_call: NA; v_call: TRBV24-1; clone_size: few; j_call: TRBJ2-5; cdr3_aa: CATASGETAGSQETQYF; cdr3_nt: TGTGCCACCGCCTCGGGGGAGACGGCGGGGTCCCAAGAGACCCAGTACTTC
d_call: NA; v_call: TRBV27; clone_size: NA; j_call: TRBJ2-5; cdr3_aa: CASSLYRSEGYQETQYF; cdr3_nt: TGTGCCAGCAGTTTATATCGTTCGGAGGGCTACCAAGAGACCCAGTACTTC
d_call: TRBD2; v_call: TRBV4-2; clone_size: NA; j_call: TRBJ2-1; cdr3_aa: CASSQRTSGSYNEQFF; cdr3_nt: TGTGCCAGCAGCCAGCGGACTAGCGGATCCTACAATGAGCAGTTCTTC
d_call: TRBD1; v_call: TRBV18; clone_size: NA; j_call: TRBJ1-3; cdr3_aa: CASSIIRTGEVAPSGNTIYF; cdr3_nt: TGTGCCAGCTCCATAATACGGACAGGGGAAGTAGCACCCTCTGGAAACACCATATATTTT
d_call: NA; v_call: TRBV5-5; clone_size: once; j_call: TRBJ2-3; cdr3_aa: CASSLARGPWNTQYF; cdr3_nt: TGTGCCAGCAGCTTGGCCAGGGGTCCCTGGAATACGCAGTATTTT
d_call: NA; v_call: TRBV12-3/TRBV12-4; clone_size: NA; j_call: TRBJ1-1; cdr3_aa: CASSFGSRTEAFF; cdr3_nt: TGTGCCAGCAGTTTTGGTTCCAGGACTGAAGCTTTCTTT
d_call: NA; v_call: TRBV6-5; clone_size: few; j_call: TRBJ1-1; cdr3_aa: CASKEDGEAFF; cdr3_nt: TGTGCCAGCAAGGAGGATGGAGAAGCTTTCTTT
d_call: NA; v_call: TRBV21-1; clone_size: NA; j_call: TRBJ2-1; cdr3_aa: CASSIVPGQATYNEQFF; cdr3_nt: TGTGCCAGCAGCATTGTTCCGGGACAGGCAACCTACAATGAGCAGTTCTTC
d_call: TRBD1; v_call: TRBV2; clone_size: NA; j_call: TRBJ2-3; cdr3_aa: CASRLDRGGDTQYF; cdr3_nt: TGTGCCAGCAGACTGGACAGGGGTGGAGATACGCAGTATTTT
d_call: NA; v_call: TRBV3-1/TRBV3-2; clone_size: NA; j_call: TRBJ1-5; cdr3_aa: CASSHQGNQPQHF; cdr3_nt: TGTGCCAGCAGCCATCAGGGAAATCAGCCCCAGCATTTT
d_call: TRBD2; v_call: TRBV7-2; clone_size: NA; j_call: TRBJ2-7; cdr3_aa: CASSLQAGGPGLYEQYF; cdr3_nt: TGTGCCAGCAGCTTACAGGCGGGGGGGCCGGGTCTTTACGAGCAGTACTTC
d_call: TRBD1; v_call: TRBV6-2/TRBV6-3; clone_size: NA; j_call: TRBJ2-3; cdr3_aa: CASSYWDSLTDTQYF; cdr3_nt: TGTGCCAGCAGTTACTGGGACAGCCTCACAGATACGCAGTATTTT
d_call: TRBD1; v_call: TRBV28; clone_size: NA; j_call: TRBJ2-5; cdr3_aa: CASSLDRALETQYF; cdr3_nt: TGTGCCAGCAGTTTGGACAGGGCATTAGAGACCCAGTACTTC
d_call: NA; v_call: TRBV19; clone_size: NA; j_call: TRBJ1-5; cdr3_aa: CASSIAGNQPQHF; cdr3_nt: TGTGCCAGTAGTATAGCAGGCAATCAGCCCCAGCATTTT
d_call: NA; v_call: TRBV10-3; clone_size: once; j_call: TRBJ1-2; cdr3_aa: CAISESRGMNYGYTF; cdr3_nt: TGTGCCATCAGTGAGTCGAGGGGGATGAACTATGGCTACACCTTC
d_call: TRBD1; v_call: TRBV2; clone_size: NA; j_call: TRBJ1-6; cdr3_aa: CASSKQTGNNSPLHF; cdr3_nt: TGTGCCAGCAGCAAGCAGACAGGGAATAATTCACCCCTCCACTTT
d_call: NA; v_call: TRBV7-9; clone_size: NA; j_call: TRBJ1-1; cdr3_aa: CASSITVRENTEAFF; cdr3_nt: TGTGCCAGCAGCATTACGGTCAGGGAGAACACTGAAGCTTTCTTT
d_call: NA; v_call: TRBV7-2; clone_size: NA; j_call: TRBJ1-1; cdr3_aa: CASSFLSLNTEAFF; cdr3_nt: TGTGCCAGCAGCTTCCTTAGCTTGAACACTGAAGCTTTCTTT
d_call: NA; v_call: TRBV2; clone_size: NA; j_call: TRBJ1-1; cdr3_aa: CASSEQTNTEAFF; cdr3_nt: TGTGCCAGCTCCGAACAAACGAACACTGAAGCTTTCTTT
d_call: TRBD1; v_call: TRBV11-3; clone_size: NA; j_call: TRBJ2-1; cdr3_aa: CASSLDRTGYNEQFF; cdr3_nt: TGTGCCAGCAGCTTGGACAGGACAGGCTACAATGAGCAGTTCTTC
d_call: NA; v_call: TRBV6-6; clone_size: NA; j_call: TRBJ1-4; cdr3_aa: CASTRLTGQNEKLFF; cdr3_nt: TGTGCCAGCACTAGACTGACAGGTCAGAATGAAAAACTGTTTTTT
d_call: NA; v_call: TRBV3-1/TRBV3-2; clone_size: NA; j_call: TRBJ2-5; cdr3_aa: CASSQGGFQETQYF; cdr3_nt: TGTGCCAGCAGCCAAGGGGGCTTCCAAGAGACCCAGTACTTC
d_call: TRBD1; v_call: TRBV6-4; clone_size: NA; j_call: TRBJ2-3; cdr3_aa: CASSIRQGATSTDTQYF; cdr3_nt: TGTGCCAGCAGTATTCGACAGGGGGCAACTAGCACAGATACGCAGTATTTT
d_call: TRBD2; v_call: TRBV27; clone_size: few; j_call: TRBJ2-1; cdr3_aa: CASSTLLAGGYSNEQFF; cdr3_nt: TGTGCCAGCAGCACTCTCCTAGCGGGGGGCTATTCAAATGAGCAGTTCTTC
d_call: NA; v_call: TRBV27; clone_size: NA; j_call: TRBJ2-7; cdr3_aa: CASSLGAGAYEQYF; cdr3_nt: TGTGCCAGCAGTTTAGGTGCAGGGGCCTACGAGCAGTACTTC
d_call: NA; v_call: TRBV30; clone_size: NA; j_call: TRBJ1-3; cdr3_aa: CAWRGGVVDTIYF; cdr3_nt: TGTGCCTGGAGAGGGGGGGTAGTCGACACCATATATTTT
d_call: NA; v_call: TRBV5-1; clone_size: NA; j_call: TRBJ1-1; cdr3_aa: CASSSTGLNTEAFF; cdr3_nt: TGCGCCAGCAGCTCCACAGGGTTGAACACTGAAGCTTTCTTT
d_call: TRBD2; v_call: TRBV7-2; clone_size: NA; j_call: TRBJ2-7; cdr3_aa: CASSLTGGSTYEQYF; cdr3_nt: TGTGCCAGCAGCCTCACGGGGGGAAGCACCTACGAGCAGTACTTC
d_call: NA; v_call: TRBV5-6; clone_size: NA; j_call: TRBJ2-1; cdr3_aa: CASSRIAENEQFF; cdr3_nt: TGTGCCAGCAGCAGGATCGCGGAAAATGAGCAGTTCTTC
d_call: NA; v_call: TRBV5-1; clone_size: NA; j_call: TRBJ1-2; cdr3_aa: CASSLDALNYGYTF; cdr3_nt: TGCGCCAGCAGCTTGGATGCGCTCAACTATGGCTACACCTTC
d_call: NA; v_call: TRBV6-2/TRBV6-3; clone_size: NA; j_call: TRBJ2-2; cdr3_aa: CASSSPRGAAGELFF; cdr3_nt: TGTGCCAGCAGTTCCCCTCGGGGGGCGGCCGGGGAGCTGTTTTTT
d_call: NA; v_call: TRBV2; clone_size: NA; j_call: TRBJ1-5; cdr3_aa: CASSVVGQGQPQHF; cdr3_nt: TGTGCCAGCAGTGTAGTTGGGCAGGGTCAGCCCCAGCATTTT
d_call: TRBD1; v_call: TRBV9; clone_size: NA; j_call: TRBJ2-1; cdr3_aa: CASSVGTGAVEQFF; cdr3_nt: TGTGCCAGCAGCGTAGGGACAGGGGCGGTTGAGCAGTTCTTC
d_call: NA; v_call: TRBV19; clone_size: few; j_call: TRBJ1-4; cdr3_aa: CASSIEADPATNEKLFF; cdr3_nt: TGTGCCAGTAGTATAGAAGCGGACCCCGCAACTAATGAAAAACTGTTTTTT
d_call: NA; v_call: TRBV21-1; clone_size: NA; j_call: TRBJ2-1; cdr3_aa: CAGKWRGCTRNEQFF; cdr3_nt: TGTGCCGGTAAATGGAGGGGCTGTACTCGCAATGAGCAGTTCTTC
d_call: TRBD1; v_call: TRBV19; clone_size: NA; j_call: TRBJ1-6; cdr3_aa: CASSMGQRRLRPLHF; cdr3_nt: TGTGCCAGTAGTATGGGACAGCGACGTCTTCGTCCCCTCCACTTT
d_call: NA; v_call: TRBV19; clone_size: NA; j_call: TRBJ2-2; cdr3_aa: CASSLLATNTGELFF; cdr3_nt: TGTGCCAGTAGTCTACTAGCTACGAACACCGGGGAGCTGTTTTTT
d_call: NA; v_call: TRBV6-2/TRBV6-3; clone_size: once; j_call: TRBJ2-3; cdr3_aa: CASSPRDSWTDTQYF; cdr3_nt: TGTGCCAGCAGTCCGCGTGATAGTTGGACAGATACGCAGTATTTT
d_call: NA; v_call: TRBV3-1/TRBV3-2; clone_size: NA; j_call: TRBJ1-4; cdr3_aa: CASSPPGLSNEKLFF; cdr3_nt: TGTGCCAGCAGCCCCCCGGGACTGTCAAATGAAAAACTGTTTTTT
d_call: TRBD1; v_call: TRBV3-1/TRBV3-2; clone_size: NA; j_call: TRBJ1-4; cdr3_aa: CASSRRSQGEKLFF; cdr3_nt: TGTGCCAGCAGCCGGCGCTCACAGGGGGAAAAACTGTTTTTT
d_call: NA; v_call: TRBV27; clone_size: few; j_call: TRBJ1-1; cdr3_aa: CASRVQGEAFF; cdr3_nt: TGTGCCAGCAGGGTACAGGGCGAAGCTTTCTTT
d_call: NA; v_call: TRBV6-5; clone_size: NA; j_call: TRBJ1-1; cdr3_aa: CASRKVGSNTEAFF; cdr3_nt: TGTGCCAGCAGAAAAGTCGGGTCGAACACTGAAGCTTTCTTT
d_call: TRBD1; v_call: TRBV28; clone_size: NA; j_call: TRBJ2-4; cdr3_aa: CASSLGTGKNIQYF; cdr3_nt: TGTGCCAGCAGTTTAGGGACAGGCAAAAACATTCAGTACTTC
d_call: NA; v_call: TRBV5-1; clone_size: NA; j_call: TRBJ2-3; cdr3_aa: CASSPRNTDTQYF; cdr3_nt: TGCGCCAGCAGCCCGCGGAACACAGATACGCAGTATTTT
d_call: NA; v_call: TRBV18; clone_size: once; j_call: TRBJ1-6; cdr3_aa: CASSTAGESNSPLHF; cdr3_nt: TGTGCCAGCTCCACGGCAGGGGAGTCTAATTCACCCCTCCACTTT
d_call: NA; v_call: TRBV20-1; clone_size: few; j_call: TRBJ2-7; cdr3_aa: CRADSTYEQYF; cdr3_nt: TGCAGAGCCGACAGCACCTACGAGCAGTACTTC
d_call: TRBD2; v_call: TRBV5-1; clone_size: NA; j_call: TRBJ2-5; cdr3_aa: CASSGGAVGETQYF; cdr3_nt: TGCGCCAGTAGCGGGGGGGCCGTGGGAGAGACCCAGTACTTC
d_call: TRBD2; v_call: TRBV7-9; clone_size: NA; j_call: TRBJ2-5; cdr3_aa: CASSFSGGAGETQYF; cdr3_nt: TGTGCCAGCAGCTTTAGCGGGGGGGCCGGGGAGACCCAGTACTTC
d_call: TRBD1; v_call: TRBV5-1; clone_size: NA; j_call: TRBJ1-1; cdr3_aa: CASSLTGTGDSNTEAFF; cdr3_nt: TGCGCCAGCAGCTTGACCGGGACAGGGGACTCGAACACTGAAGCTTTCTTT
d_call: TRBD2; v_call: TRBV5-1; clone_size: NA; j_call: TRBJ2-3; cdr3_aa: CASSSGLAGSTDTQYF; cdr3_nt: TGCGCCAGCAGTTCCGGACTAGCGGGGAGCACAGATACGCAGTATTTT
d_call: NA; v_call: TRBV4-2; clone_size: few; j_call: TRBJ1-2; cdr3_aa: CASSQVTTGDNYGYTF; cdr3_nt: TGTGCCAGCAGCCAGGTAACTACCGGAGATAACTATGGCTACACCTTC